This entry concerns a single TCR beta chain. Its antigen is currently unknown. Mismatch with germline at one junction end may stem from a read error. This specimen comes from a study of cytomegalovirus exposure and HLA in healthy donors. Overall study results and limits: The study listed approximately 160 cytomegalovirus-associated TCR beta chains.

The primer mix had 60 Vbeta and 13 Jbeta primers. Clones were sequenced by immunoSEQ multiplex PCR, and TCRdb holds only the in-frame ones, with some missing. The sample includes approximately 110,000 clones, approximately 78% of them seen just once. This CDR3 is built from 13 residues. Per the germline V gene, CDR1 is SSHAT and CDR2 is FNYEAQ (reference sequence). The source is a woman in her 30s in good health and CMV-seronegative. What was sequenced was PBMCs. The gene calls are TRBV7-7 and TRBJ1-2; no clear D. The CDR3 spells CASSSQRTVGYTF. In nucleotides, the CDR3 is TGTGCTAGCAGCTCCCAGCGGACGGTTGGCTACACCTTC.